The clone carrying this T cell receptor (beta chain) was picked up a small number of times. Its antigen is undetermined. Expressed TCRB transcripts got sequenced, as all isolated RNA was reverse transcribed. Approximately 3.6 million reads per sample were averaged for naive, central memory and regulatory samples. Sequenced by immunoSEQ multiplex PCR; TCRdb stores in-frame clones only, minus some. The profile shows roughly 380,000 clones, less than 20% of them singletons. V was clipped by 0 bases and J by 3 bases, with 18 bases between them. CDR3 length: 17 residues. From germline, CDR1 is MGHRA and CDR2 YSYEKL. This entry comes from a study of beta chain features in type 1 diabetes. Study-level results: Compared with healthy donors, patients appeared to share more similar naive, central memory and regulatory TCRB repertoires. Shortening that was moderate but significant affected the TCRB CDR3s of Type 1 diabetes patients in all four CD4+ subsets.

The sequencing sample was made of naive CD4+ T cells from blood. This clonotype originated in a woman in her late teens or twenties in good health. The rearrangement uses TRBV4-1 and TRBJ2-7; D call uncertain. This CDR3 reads CASSQERNTAAVYEQYF. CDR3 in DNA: TGCGCCAGCAGCCAAGAACGTAACACGGCCGCGGTCTACGAGCAGTACTTC.